The 9 T cell receptor beta chains below were found in one sample sequenced in a study of blood T cell repertoires in COVID-19. Repertoires were generated with immunoSEQ multiplex PCR, while TCRdb's copy carries only in-frame clones and drops some. The data show tens of thousands of clones, roughly 80% seen once. The sequencing sample was made of peripheral blood. Every receptor here comes from a woman of 80 years or more with active or convalescent COVID-19.

The chain uses TRBV2 and TRBJ2-5, with TRBD1 matching over 8 bases. Germline V lookup: CDR1 SNHLY, CDR2 FYNNEI. The CDR3 is made up of 14 amino acids. Losses at the gene ends were 4 bases for V and 5 bases for J; bases not matched to a gene: 6. The CDR3 sequence: CASSGSGGAETQYF. The CDR3 DNA reads TGTGCCAGCAGTGGCTCAGGGGGCGCTGAGACCCAGTACTTC.

This clone came up once. This chain links TRBV4-1 with TRBJ2-7; 10 nucleotides align to TRBD2. The V and J ends lost 4 bases and 4 bases, in that order; junction bases with no gene match: 7. CDR1 is MGHRA and CDR2 is YSYEKL in the germline V gene. The CDR3 runs 15 residues. For the CDR3, the DNA is TGCGCCAGCAGCCGTAGCGGGAGGCCTCCTTACGAGCAGTACTTC. Translating it yields CASSRSGRPPYEQYF.

This clone was seen a single time. The rearrangement joins TRBV12-3 or TRBV12-4 to TRBJ1-2; D unresolved. CDR3 length equals 13 residues. V dropped 3 bases and J dropped 2 bases, with 7 bases sitting between them. The CDR3 loop is CASSLGRNYGYTF. Here the CDR3 DNA reads TGTGCCAGCAGTTTGGGGAGGAACTATGGCTACACCTTC.

The chain carries TRBV30 and TRBJ1-3; no reliable D call. Trimming left V 0 bases short and J 4 bases short, with 7 bases between. Germline assignment: CDR1 GTSNPN and CDR2 SVGIG (reference sequence). The CDR3 covers 13 residues. The CDR3 loop reads CAWSVLSGNTIYF. CDR3 DNA: TGTGCCTGGAGTGTTCTGAGCGGAAACACCATATATTTT.

The J gene is TRBJ2-5, the V gene TRBV5-8; D remains ambiguous. This CDR3 is built from 12 residues. V shed 4 bases and J shed 2 bases, with 6 bases lying between them. Per the germline V gene, CDR1 is SGHTS and CDR2 is YDEGEE. The CDR3, as DNA: TGTGCCAGCAGCAGCAGGCAAGAGACCCAGTACTTC. As protein: CASSSRQETQYF.

This clone was observed once. The chain has TRBV20-1 and TRBJ2-7; D may be TRBD1 (6 bases). The ends were cut back, 2 bases at V and 12 bases at J, with 14 bases in the middle. CDR3 length: 11 residues. The germline V gene has CDR1 DFQATT and CDR2 SNEGSKA (reference sequence). CDR3 sequence: CSARPTGNPYF. The CDR3 DNA is TGCAGTGCTAGACCCACAGGGAATCCGTACTTC.

The V call is TRBV12-3 or TRBV12-4, the J call TRBJ1-1; D is unclear. This CDR3 spans 13 amino acids. The V and J ends lost 0 bases and 4 bases respectively, with 6 bases between them. The CDR3 region is CASSLARGTEAFF. CDR3 in DNA: TGTGCCAGCAGTTTAGCCCGCGGCACTGAAGCTTTCTTT.

V gene TRBV7-9 combines with J gene TRBJ1-3; D call uncertain. The V end was cut by 5 bases, the J end by 0 bases, with 17 bases between. The CDR3 is made up of 17 amino acids. The V gene's germline CDR1 is SEHNR and CDR2 FQNEAQ (reference sequence). The CDR3 is CASSDRVGLPSGNTIYF. In nucleotides, the CDR3 is TGTGCCAGCAGCGATAGAGTAGGACTCCCCTCTGGAAACACCATATATTTT.

For the CDR3, the DNA is TGTGCCAGCAGCTTAACGAGTAACACCGGGGAGCTGTTTTTT. This encodes CASSLTSNTGELFF. The J gene is TRBJ2-2, the V gene TRBV7-2; D gene unclear. V was trimmed by 2 bases and J by 2 bases, leaving 6 bases between them. The CDR3 extends over 14 amino acids. CDR1 and CDR2 from the germline V gene are SGHTA and FQGNSA.